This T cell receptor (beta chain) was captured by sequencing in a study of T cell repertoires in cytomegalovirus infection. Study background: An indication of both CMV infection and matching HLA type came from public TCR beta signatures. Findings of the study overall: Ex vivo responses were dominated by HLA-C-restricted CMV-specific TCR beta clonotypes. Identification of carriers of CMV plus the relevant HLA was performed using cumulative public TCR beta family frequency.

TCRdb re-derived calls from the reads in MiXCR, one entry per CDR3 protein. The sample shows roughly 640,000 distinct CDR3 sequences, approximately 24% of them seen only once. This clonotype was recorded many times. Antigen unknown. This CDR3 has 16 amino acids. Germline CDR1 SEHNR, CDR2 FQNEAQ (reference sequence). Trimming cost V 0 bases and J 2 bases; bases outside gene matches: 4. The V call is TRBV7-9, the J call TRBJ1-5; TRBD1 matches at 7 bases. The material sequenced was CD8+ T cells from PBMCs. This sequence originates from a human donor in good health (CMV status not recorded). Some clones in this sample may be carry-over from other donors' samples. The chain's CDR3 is CASSLAGGDRNQPQHF. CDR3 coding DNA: TGTGCCAGCAGCTTAGCAGGGGGCGATCGCAATCAGCCCCAGCATTTT.